The 15 T cell receptor beta chains in this list originate from one sample, sequenced in a study of CD8 T cells in ankylosing spondylitis. For these receptors, no antigen is known. Findings and caveats of the study: A TCR beta motif of 8 or 9 highly homologous variants appeared characteristic of ankylosing spondylitis blood.

TCRdb re-analysed the 5' RACE reads in MiXCR, keeping a single row per CDR3 protein. The sample contains hundreds of thousands of distinct CDR3 sequences, roughly a quarter of which appear only once. Sequencing was done on a sample of blood, either unsorted or a sorted T cell fraction (not recorded which). The source is a male donor with ankylosing spondylitis.

This clonotype was picked up many times. The gene calls are TRBV7-2 and TRBJ2-2, with 7 bases aligning to TRBD2. V shed 5 bases and J 7 bases; nucleotides not matched to a gene: 7. Germline V CDR1 and CDR2: SGHTA, FQGNSA. This CDR3 contains 14 residues. Here the CDR3 reads CASSRPLAFGELFF. CDR3 DNA: TGTGCCAGCAGCCGCCCACTAGCGTTCGGGGAGCTGTTTTTT.

The chain combines TRBV2 with TRBJ2-3; 9 bases are shared with TRBD2. V lost 4 bases to trimming and J lost 6 bases; unmatched junction nucleotides: 14. Germline CDR1 SNHLY, CDR2 FYNNEI. The length of the CDR3 is 17 residues. CDR3 nucleotides: TGTGCCAGCAGTGCCACCATTGGAGCGGGAGGTGGGGATACGCAGTATTTT. It yields the protein CASSATIGAGGGDTQYF.

The chain uses TRBV12-3 or TRBV12-4 and TRBJ1-4; tentatively, D is TRBD1 (5 bases). The CDR3 has 14 amino acids. V gave up 2 bases and J gave up 1 base, with 5 bases separating them. This CDR3 is CASSLQGTNEKLFF. In DNA, the CDR3 is TGTGCCAGCAGTTTACAGGGAACTAATGAAAAACTGTTTTTT.

CDR3 amino acids: CASSPGTSLRGTDTQYF. Here the CDR3 DNA reads TGTGCCAGCTCACCCGGGACTAGTCTCCGGGGCACAGATACGCAGTATTTT. The chain recombines TRBV18 with TRBJ2-3; 8 nucleotides line up with TRBD2. V lost 3 bases, J lost 1 base, and 9 bases stayed unmatched. Per germline, CDR1 KGHSH and CDR2 LQKENI. The CDR3 has 17 amino acids.

The gene calls are TRBV5-1 and TRBJ1-4; 8 positions agree with TRBD1. J lost 0 bases, V lost 3 bases, and 4 bases had no gene match. The CDR3 sequence is 16 residues long. From germline, CDR1 is SGHRS and CDR2 YFSETQ. The CDR3 loop reads CASSSGQATTNEKLFF. CDR3 DNA sequence: TGCGCCAGCAGCTCGGGACAGGCTACAACTAATGAAAAACTGTTTTTT.

The chain is built from TRBV3-1 and TRBJ1-2; D is possibly TRBD1 (6 bases). V was pared by 2 bases and J by 4 bases, with 11 bases between. Germline CDR1 reads LGHDT; CDR2 reads YNNKEL (reference sequence). The CDR3 covers 14 residues. CDR3 amino acids: CASSQIDRSYGYTF. The DNA for the CDR3 is TGTGCCAGCAGCCAAATTGACAGGAGCTATGGCTACACCTTC.

The sample holds many counts of this clonotype. V gene TRBV5-1 combines with J gene TRBJ1-1; no firm D call. V was trimmed by 1 base and J by 2 bases, leaving 9 bases between them. Germline assignment: CDR1 SGHRS and CDR2 YFSETQ. CDR3 length: 14 amino acids. This chain's CDR3 is CASSLRTANTEAFF. CDR3 coding DNA: TGCGCCAGCAGCTTGAGAACAGCTAACACTGAAGCTTTCTTT.

The chain uses TRBV29-1 and TRBJ2-1; D uncertain. Germline CDR1 and CDR2: SQVTM and ANQGSEA. V lost 5 bases to trimming and J lost 12 bases, with 14 bases between them. The CDR3 has 11 residues. The CDR3, as DNA: TGCAGCGTTTATCTACGGGTAGGGCAGTTCTTC. Translation gives CSVYLRVGQFF.

The chain uses TRBV3-1 and TRBJ1-5, with D unclear. V lost 2 bases and J 5 bases, leaving 10 bases between the germline ends. This CDR3 region has 14 residues. Germline V CDR1 and CDR2: LGHDT, YNNKEL (reference sequence). The CDR3 region is CASSQYEADQPQHF. As DNA, the CDR3 is TGTGCCAGCAGCCAATACGAAGCGGATCAGCCCCAGCATTTT.

This clonotype appeared a few times. The chain has TRBV18 and TRBJ2-3; 12 bases match TRBD2. CDR1 and CDR2 from the germline V gene are KGHSH and LQKENI. The CDR3 is 18 amino acids. J was trimmed by 1 base and V by 3 bases; bases with no gene match: 8. The CDR3 reads CASSPYPGLAGRTDTQYF. The CDR3 DNA follows: TGTGCCAGCTCACCTTATCCGGGACTAGCGGGCCGCACAGATACGCAGTATTTT.

The CDR3 DNA sequence: TGTGCCAGCAGCTCTCTACGGGGAGGGAGCACTGGGGCCAACGTCCTGACTTTC. Residues: CASSSLRGGSTGANVLTF. This chain uses TRBV14 with TRBJ2-6; 7 nucleotides line up with TRBD2. V was pared by 5 bases and J by 2 bases, with 12 bases of the junction left unmatched. CDR3 size: 18 residues. Germline V lookup: CDR1 SGHDN, CDR2 FVKESK.

This clonotype was found a few times. V gene TRBV11-2 combines with J gene TRBJ2-1; D call uncertain. Per the germline V gene, CDR1 is SGHAT and CDR2 is FQNNGV. The CDR3 sequence is 17 residues long. V shed 1 base and J shed 5 bases, with 18 bases lying between them. CDR3 residues: CASSLVGGRDRHNEQFF. Written as DNA, the CDR3 is TGTGCCAGCAGCTTAGTGGGTGGGCGCGACCGTCACAATGAGCAGTTCTTC. Using reference TRBV11-2 and TRBJ2-1 for the parts outside the CDR3, the full variable domain is EAGVAQSPRYKIIEKRQSVAFWCNPISGHATLYWYQQILGQGPKLLIQFQNNGVVDDSQLPKDRFSAERLKGVDSTLKIQPAKLEDSAVYLCASSLVGGRDRHNEQFFGPGTRLTVL.

V and J are TRBV29-1 and TRBJ1-1; D unclear. The CDR3 runs to 13 residues. The V gene lost 6 bases and the J gene lost 0 bases, with 11 bases spanning the gap. CDR1 SQVTM and CDR2 ANQGSEA come from the germline V gene. The CDR3: CSVSDPLNTEAFF. The CDR3 DNA reads TGCAGCGTCTCGGATCCCTTGAACACTGAAGCTTTCTTT.

This clonotype was recorded a few times. V usage is TRBV12-3 or TRBV12-4 and J usage is TRBJ1-1; no clear D. This CDR3 has 16 residues. Trimming took 7 bases from V and 2 from J, leaving 20 bases between them. The CDR3 region is CASTGSRWTYNTEAFF. Here the CDR3 DNA reads TGTGCCAGCACGGGATCTCGGTGGACGTACAACACTGAAGCTTTCTTT.

This clonotype was seen more than once but under ten times. The rearrangement links TRBV10-3 to TRBJ1-1, with D possibly matching TRBD1 (5 bases). The CDR3 contains 17 residues. The germline V and J ends were trimmed by 3 bases and 0 bases, with 17 bases remaining between them. Germline V gene data show CDR1 as ENHRY and CDR2 as SYGVKD. CDR3 in amino acids: CAISERWNRRMNTEAFF. The CDR3 bases are TGTGCCATCAGTGAAAGGTGGAACAGGAGGATGAACACTGAAGCTTTCTTT.